The 25 T cell receptor beta chains below were found in one sample sequenced in a study of T-cell reconstitution after alpha-beta-depleted transplantation in children. Unique molecular identifiers were used to barcode this TCRbeta library. MiXCR was run by TCRdb on the PCR reads, yielding one entry per CDR3 protein. Here the sample spans about 150,000 distinct CDR3 sequences, 11% being singletons. Sequences were derived from PBMCs, sampled before TCRalphabeta/CD19-depleted stem cell transplant. All receptors come from a boy between 2 and 10 years old with acute myeloid leukemia, due to receive a stem cell transplant.

This clonotype has ten or more counts. The chain joins TRBV25-1 to TRBJ2-1; 8 positions match TRBD2. The CDR3 is 14 residues long. The J segment lost 4 bases and the V segment lost 5 bases, leaving 4 bases of the junction unmatched. Germline CDR1 MGHDK, CDR2 SYGVNS. The CDR3 nucleotides read TGTGCCAGCAGTCATCGGGGGGGATACAATGAGCAGTTCTTC. Its translation is CASSHRGGYNEQFF.

This clonotype was counted many times. V and J are TRBV6-1 and TRBJ2-3; D is possibly TRBD2 (6 bases). Germline assignment: CDR1 MNHNS and CDR2 SASEGT. Deletions cut 5 bases from V and 1 base from J, with 10 bases between. CDR3 length equals 14 residues. CDR3 in DNA: TGTGCCAGCAGTAGGAGGGACCGCACAGATACGCAGTATTTT. Its translation: CASSRRDRTDTQYF.

As for this clonotype: A read error may explain this, as a much larger clone is one base away. This CDR3 is missing its conserved last phenylalanine or tryptophan, likely due to a read error. The chain couples TRBV20-1 to TRBJ1-2, with TRBD1 identical over 9 bases. The V and J ends lost 6 bases and 6 bases, in that order; junction bases with no gene match: 5. This CDR3 has 12 amino acids. Germline CDR1 DFQATT, CDR2 SNEGSKA (reference sequence). In DNA form, the CDR3 reads TGCAGTGCGAACAGGGGGCGGGATGGCTACACCTTG. Protein sequence: CSANRGRDGYTL.

This clonotype counts as medium-sized. The chain couples TRBV5-1 to TRBJ2-7; 7 bases fit TRBD1. V gave up 4 bases and J gave up 2 bases; unmatched junction bases: 6. CDR1 and CDR2 (germline): SGHRS, YFSETQ. The CDR3 has 14 amino acids. The CDR3 DNA reads TGCGCCAGCAGCGTGACAGGGAACACCTACGAGCAGTACTTC. Translation: CASSVTGNTYEQYF.

This clonotype was counted only a few times. The chain joins TRBV5-1 to TRBJ2-7; TRBD2 matches at 8 bases. Trimming at V came to 5 bases and at J to 3 bases, leaving 7 bases not matched to a gene. The V gene's germline CDR1 is SGHRS and CDR2 YFSETQ. This CDR3 is 14 amino acids long. CDR3 residues: CASRRGLADYEQYF. CDR3 in DNA: TGCGCCAGCAGGCGTGGACTAGCCGACTACGAGCAGTACTTC.

Many counts were recorded for this clonotype. The V gene is TRBV6-1, the J gene TRBJ2-3, with 7 bases fitting TRBD1. This CDR3 spans 11 amino acids. Germline V CDR1 and CDR2: MNHNS, SASEGT. V lost 3 bases to trimming and J lost 12 bases; unmatched junction nucleotides: 3. The CDR3 is CASSEQGEQYF. The CDR3 bases are TGTGCCAGCAGTGAGCAGGGGGAACAGTATTTT.

The table lists this clonotype with many counts. The J gene is TRBJ1-2, the V gene TRBV13, with 8 bases aligning to TRBD1. The germline CDR1 and CDR2 sequences are PRHDT and FYEKMQ (reference sequence). The CDR3 totals 14 residues. V shed 5 bases, J shed 4 bases, and the junction held 6 bases outside the gene matches. CDR3 bases: TGTGCCAGCAGCCAAGGACAGGGAGGCTATGGCTACACCTTC. Residues: CASSQGQGGYGYTF.

This clonotype was recorded at least ten times. The rearrangement joins TRBV3-1 to TRBJ2-1; no definite D call. Trimming stripped 0 bases from V and 10 bases from J, with 7 bases between. This CDR3 has 12 residues. CDR1 and CDR2 (germline): LGHDT, YNNKEL (reference sequence). CDR3 in DNA: TGTGCCAGCAGCCAAGATCCTGTAGAGCAGTTCTTC. The encoded protein is CASSQDPVEQFF.

V usage is TRBV5-6 and J usage is TRBJ1-1; weak D call: TRBD1 (5 bases). Germline V gene lookup returns CDR1 SGHDT and CDR2 YYEEEE. There are 14 residues in the CDR3. Trimming pared 2 bases from V and 1 base from J, leaving 9 bases between. DNA of the CDR3: TGTGCCAGCAGCTTCCCGGGGGAGAACACTGAAGCTTTCTTT. This sequence encodes CASSFPGENTEAFF.

This clonotype was picked up many times. This chain connects TRBV27 to TRBJ2-1; no clear D. Germline CDR1 and CDR2: MNHEY and SMNVEV (reference sequence). Trimming removed 10 bases from V and 5 bases from J, with 12 bases in between. This CDR3 spans 12 amino acids. CDR3 protein: CATSWGNNEQFF. As DNA, the CDR3 is TGTGCCACCTCATGGGGTAACAATGAGCAGTTCTTC.

The table lists this clonotype with many counts. This chain links TRBV7-6 with TRBJ1-3; the match to TRBD1 covers 10 bases. Germline values: CDR1 SGHVS, CDR2 FNYEAQ. V gave up 5 bases and J gave up 8 bases; unmatched junction bases: 6. This CDR3 comprises 14 residues. Written as DNA, the CDR3 is TGTGCCAGCAGCCCTCAGGGACAGGGGTACACCATATATTTT. Translation: CASSPQGQGYTIYF.

The V gene is TRBV19, the J gene TRBJ2-2, with 8 bases identical to TRBD2. Germline V gives CDR1 LNHDA, CDR2 SQIVND (reference sequence). Trimming took 5 bases from V and 2 from J; bases not matched to a gene: 10. This CDR3 is built from 17 residues. The DNA for the CDR3 is TGTGCCAGTAGTCGTGCTTCGGCGGGAGGAAACACCGGGGAGCTGTTTTTT. The encoded protein is CASSRASAGGNTGELFF.

This clonotype was recorded many times. V and J are TRBV5-1 and TRBJ1-6, with D possibly being TRBD1 (5 bases). CDR3 length: 15 amino acids. Trimming cost V 1 base and J 9 bases, with 14 bases left between them. CDR1 is SGHRS, CDR2 YFSETQ, per germline. The CDR3 nucleotides read TGCGCCAGCAGCTTGTGGGGGACCGAGGGTTCACCCCTCCACTTT. Translating gives CASSLWGTEGSPLHF. The full variable domain, rest sourced from reference TRBV5-1 and TRBJ1-6, is KAGVTQTPRYLIKTRGQQVTLSCSPISGHRSVSWYQQTPGQGLQFLFEYFSETQRNKGNFPGRFSGRQFSNSRSEMNVSTLELGDSALYLCASSLWGTEGSPLHFGNGTRLTVT.

This clonotype was detected ten times or more. This chain connects TRBV30 to TRBJ2-4; perhaps TRBD2 as D (5 bases). The CDR3 spans 15 residues. The germline V gene has CDR1 GTSNPN and CDR2 SVGIG (reference sequence). The V and J ends lost 5 bases and 2 bases respectively, with 16 bases between them. CDR3: CAWDPGMRTKNIQYF. In DNA form, the CDR3 reads TGTGCCTGGGACCCGGGGATGAGAACCAAAAACATTCAGTACTTC.

This clonotype was seen repeatedly, ten times or more. CDR3 residues: CSVDGSSYNEQFF. In nucleotides, the CDR3 is TGCAGCGTTGATGGGAGCTCCTACAATGAGCAGTTCTTC. The rearrangement uses TRBV29-1 and TRBJ2-1; D perhaps matches TRBD2 (5 bases). The CDR3 has 13 residues. V lost 3 bases and J lost 0, with 6 bases in between. Germline V CDR1 and CDR2: SQVTM, ANQGSEA.

Remarks on this clonotype: This clone may be a read error of a much larger clone one base away. The gene calls are TRBV20-1 and TRBJ2-7; no clear D. Germline loops: CDR1 DFQATT, CDR2 SNEGSKA (reference sequence). The CDR3 runs to 12 residues. DNA of the CDR3: TGCAGTGCTGGACGCGGTTCCTACAAGCAGTACTTC. Translated: CSAGRGSYKQYF.

This clonotype has ten or more counts. V gene TRBV18 combines with J gene TRBJ1-5, with a weak D call TRBD1 (5 bases). V lost 5 bases to trimming and J lost 4 bases, with 15 bases between them. The V gene's germline CDR1 is KGHSH and CDR2 LQKENI. The CDR3 runs to 15 residues. CDR3 nucleotide sequence: TGTGCCAGCTCAGAGACAGCTGCCATGAATCAGCCCCAGCATTTT. Amino acid sequence: CASSETAAMNQPQHF.

This clonotype appeared many times. The chain links TRBV3-1 to TRBJ1-1; 10 nucleotides line up with TRBD1. Germline trimming cut 0 bases from V and 5 bases from J; bases unmatched to any gene: 12. Germline-derived CDR1 and CDR2 are LGHDT and YNNKEL (reference sequence). This CDR3 region has 18 residues. The DNA for the CDR3 is TGTGCCAGCAGCCAAGATTTAGATTTCGGGACAGGGGTAACTGAAGCTTTCTTT. Its protein is CASSQDLDFGTGVTEAFF.

This clonotype was recorded many times. The chain is built from TRBV11-2 and TRBJ2-2, with 14 bases fitting TRBD2. The germline V gene has CDR1 SGHAT and CDR2 FQNNGV. Trimming at V came to 6 bases and at J to 0 bases, leaving 6 bases not matched to a gene. CDR3 length: 18 amino acids. In DNA, the CDR3 is TGTGCCAGCAGTCCCGGGACTAGCGGGGGCCCGAACACCGGGGAGCTGTTTTTT. Encoded protein: CASSPGTSGGPNTGELFF.

Many counts were recorded for this clonotype. This chain joins TRBV4-1 and TRBJ2-3, with 15 bases aligning to TRBD2. The V gene's germline CDR1 is MGHRA and CDR2 YSYEKL. The length of the CDR3 is 18 residues. With V trimmed by 4 bases and J by 7 bases, 12 bases remained unmatched. CDR3 nucleotide sequence: TGCGCCAGCAGCCCGCGACCGGGACTAGCGGGGGGAATAAATACGCAGTATTTT. Protein sequence: CASSPRPGLAGGINTQYF.

This clonotype was seen repeatedly, ten times or more. The chain has TRBV7-9 and TRBJ2-1; the D call may be TRBD1 or TRBD2 (6 bases each). Germline V lookup: CDR1 SEHNR, CDR2 FQNEAQ (reference sequence). V was cut by 2 bases and J by 5 bases, with 16 bases left in between. This CDR3 spans 16 amino acids. For the CDR3, the DNA is TGTGCCAGCAGCTTACCGAGGGGGGCAGGGGACAATGAGCAGTTCTTC. Its translation: CASSLPRGAGDNEQFF.

The table lists this clonotype with many counts. The chain couples TRBV10-2 to TRBJ2-1; tentative D call: TRBD1 (5 bases). The CDR3 covers 14 residues. CDR1 and CDR2 from the germline V gene are WSHSY and SAAADI. The V end was cut by 0 bases, the J end by 9 bases, with 12 bases between. The CDR3 is CASSESAGNTEQFF. Here the CDR3 DNA reads TGCGCCAGCAGTGAGTCAGCAGGGAATACTGAGCAGTTCTTC.

This clonotype was detected many times. One end of the junction varies from germline; a read error may be responsible. The chain employs TRBV2 and TRBJ2-5; weak D call: TRBD1 (5 bases). The CDR3 sequence is 12 residues long. Germline V gene data show CDR1 as SNHLY and CDR2 as FYNNEI. CDR3 in amino acids: CASREGEETQYF. DNA of the CDR3: TGTGCCAGCAGGGAAGGGGAAGAGACCCAGTACTTC.

This clonotype was counted between two and nine times. The rearrangement uses TRBV30 and TRBJ2-5; D might be TRBD1 or TRBD2, each matching 5 bases. Germline lookup yields CDR1 GTSNPN and CDR2 SVGIG (reference sequence). This CDR3 has 13 residues. V lost 3 bases and J 4 bases, leaving 12 bases between the germline ends. CDR3 nucleotides: TGTGCCTGGAGCGAGGGGCGGAGAGAGACCCAGTACTTC. It yields the protein CAWSEGRRETQYF.

This clonotype was seen many times. V and J are TRBV5-1 and TRBJ2-7, with 11 bases matching TRBD2. Germline V CDR1 and CDR2: SGHRS, YFSETQ. The V gene end was trimmed by 3 bases and the J gene end by 3 bases; junction bases not matched to a gene: 5. This CDR3 region has 15 residues. The CDR3 spells CASSSGTSGYYEQYF. CDR3 in DNA: TGCGCCAGCAGCTCTGGGACTAGCGGTTACTACGAGCAGTACTTC.